The 26 T cell receptor beta chains below were found in one sample sequenced in a study of blood T cell repertoires in COVID-19. Libraries were prepared by immunoSEQ multiplex PCR; TCRdb keeps only in-frame clonotypes and omits some of them. The sample holds 130,000 to 150,000 clones, 79% seen once. The source material was peripheral blood. The receptors here all came from a woman between 70 and 85 years old with COVID-19, enrolled during active disease.

The chain recombines TRBV5-5 with TRBJ2-1; TRBD1 matches at 8 bases. In germline, CDR1 is SGHKS, CDR2 YYEKEE (reference sequence). CDR3 length: 13 amino acids. V lost 4 bases to trimming and J lost 8 bases; unmatched junction nucleotides: 5. The chain's CDR3 is CASSPGGSYEQFF. The CDR3 coding sequence is TGTGCCAGCAGCCCAGGGGGCAGCTATGAGCAGTTCTTC.

This clone was seen a handful of times. This rearrangement joins TRBV6-1 to TRBJ1-2; 7 bases align to TRBD1. J lost 7 bases, V lost 3 bases, and 14 bases had no gene match. Germline-derived CDR1 and CDR2 are MNHNS and SASEGT. The CDR3 has 16 amino acids. CDR3 bases: TGTGCCAGCAGTGAGATTTTTGGACAGGCACAGGCTGGCTACACCTTC. It encodes CASSEIFGQAQAGYTF.

J is TRBJ2-1 and V is TRBV2; D is unclear. The CDR3 runs 12 residues. The germline gives CDR1 SNHLY, CDR2 FYNNEI. V lost 4 bases and J lost 9, with 10 bases in between. Here the CDR3 reads CASSALRSEQFF. In DNA form, the CDR3 reads TGTGCCAGCAGTGCCCTAAGGAGTGAGCAGTTCTTC. The complete variable domain, with remaining parts taken from reference TRBV2 and TRBJ2-1, reads EPEVTQTPSHQVTQMGQEVILRCVPISNHLYFYWYRQILGQKVEFLVSFYNNEISEKSEIFDDQFSVERPDGSNFTLKIRSTKLEDSAMYFCASSALRSEQFFGPGTRLTVL.

The rearrangement joins TRBV10-3 to TRBJ2-7, with 8 bases lining up with TRBD1. CDR1 and CDR2 from the germline V gene are ENHRY and SYGVKD. With V trimmed by 2 bases and J by 4 bases, 13 bases remained unmatched. The CDR3 length is 17 residues. CDR3 loop: CAISEGTSGTGLYEQYF. Written as DNA, the CDR3 is TGTGCCATCAGTGAGGGAACCTCCGGGACAGGTCTATACGAGCAGTACTTC.

The chain is built from TRBV6-5 and TRBJ1-6; the match to TRBD1 covers 7 bases. The V gene end was trimmed by 6 bases and the J gene end by 7 bases; junction bases not matched to a gene: 6. There are 14 residues in the CDR3. Germline V gives CDR1 MNHEY, CDR2 SVGAGI. CDR3 amino acids: CASRRGQPNSPLHF. CDR3 coding DNA: TGTGCCAGCAGGCGGGGACAGCCCAATTCACCCCTCCACTTT.

The rearrangement joins TRBV6-5 to TRBJ2-5, with a tentative D call TRBD2 (6 bases). CDR1 MNHEY and CDR2 SVGAGI come from the germline V gene. Deletions cut 5 bases from V and 6 bases from J, with 16 bases between. CDR3 length: 14 amino acids. CDR3 region: CASSNEWGRKTQYF. The CDR3 coding sequence is TGTGCCAGCAGTAACGAGTGGGGGAGGAAGACCCAGTACTTC.

The chain carries TRBV19 and TRBJ1-4; D remains ambiguous. CDR3 length equals 15 residues. Between the trimmed V and J ends, which lost 9 bases and 2 bases, there was a span of 16 bases. CDR1 LNHDA and CDR2 SQIVND come from the germline V gene (reference sequence). The CDR3 protein is CASGSGKGTNEKLFF. DNA for the CDR3: TGTGCCAGCGGCTCCGGGAAAGGGACTAATGAAAAACTGTTTTTT.

This clone was observed a handful of times. The genes are TRBV6-2 or TRBV6-3 and TRBJ1-1; 9 nucleotides match TRBD1. J lost 2 bases, V lost 5 bases, and 9 bases had no gene match. Germline V gene sequence: CDR1 MNHEY, CDR2 SVGEGT. The CDR3 loop spans 16 amino acids. In DNA form, the CDR3 reads TGTGCCAGCAGTAACATCGGACAGGGGAGCAACACTGAAGCTTTCTTT. This encodes CASSNIGQGSNTEAFF.

J is TRBJ2-1 and V is TRBV13; D possibly corresponds to TRBD1 (5 bases). With 2 bases removed from V and 1 base from J, the gap between germline ends came to 9 bases. Germline loops: CDR1 PRHDT, CDR2 FYEKMQ (reference sequence). This CDR3 spans 15 amino acids. CDR3: CASSLQGRSYNEQFF. CDR3 coding DNA: TGTGCCAGCAGCTTACAGGGCCGTTCCTACAATGAGCAGTTCTTC.

This clone was seen at least ten times. The CDR3 DNA is TGTGCCAGCAGTTACCCGACAGGGGGCGAGCAGTACTTC. Translated: CASSYPTGGEQYF. The V call is TRBV12-3 or TRBV12-4, the J call TRBJ2-7; TRBD1 matches at 9 bases. The CDR3 spans 13 residues. With V trimmed by 4 bases and J by 6 bases, 4 bases remained unmatched.

The V call is TRBV6-5, the J call TRBJ2-1; maybe TRBD1 (6 bases). CDR3 length: 12 residues. Looked up from germline, CDR1 is MNHEY and CDR2 is SVGAGI. V lost 9 bases and J 11 bases, leaving 17 bases between the germline ends. CDR3 amino acids: CASKVDSPKQFF. As DNA, the CDR3 is TGTGCCAGTAAGGTGGACAGCCCTAAGCAGTTCTTC.

This clone was found once. The chain has TRBV29-1 and TRBJ2-3, with TRBD2 identical over 13 bases. The CDR3 is 14 amino acids. Trimming at V came to 6 bases and at J to 2 bases, leaving 2 bases not matched to a gene. CDR1 SQVTM and CDR2 ANQGSEA come from the germline V gene. In DNA, the CDR3 is TGCAGCGTAGGGACTAGCGGGAACACAGATACGCAGTATTTT. Its protein product is CSVGTSGNTDTQYF.

The chain couples TRBV30 to TRBJ2-6; D may be TRBD2 (5 bases). The CDR3 runs 14 residues. The V end lost 4 bases, the J end lost 1 base, and 8 bases lay between the germline ends. In germline, CDR1 is GTSNPN, CDR2 SVGIG (reference sequence). CDR3 protein: CAWMSGSGANVLTF. CDR3 DNA: TGTGCCTGGATGTCGGGGTCTGGGGCCAACGTCCTGACTTTC.

A note on this clone: Sequence at one end of the junction differs from germline and may be a read error. The J gene is TRBJ1-5, the V gene TRBV28; D gene unclear. Germline values: CDR1 MDHEN, CDR2 SYDVKM. The CDR3 has 15 amino acids. CDR3 sequence: CASTPAGNENRPQHF. Here the CDR3 DNA reads TGTGCCAGCACCCCCGCGGGTAACGAGAATCGGCCCCAGCATTTT.

This clone was detected only once. Other DNA sequences of this sample code for an identical CDR3. The chain has TRBV5-8 and TRBJ1-5; 7 bases match TRBD1. The V and J ends lost 4 bases and 4 bases, in that order; junction bases with no gene match: 2. The CDR3 is 13 residues long. The V gene's germline CDR1 is SGHTS and CDR2 YDEGEE. CDR3 sequence: CASSPDRNQPQHF. The CDR3 coding sequence is TGTGCCAGCAGCCCGGACAGGAATCAGCCCCAGCATTTT.

This chain links TRBV2 with TRBJ2-1, with 11 bases identical to TRBD1. Losses at the gene ends were 2 bases for V and 5 bases for J; bases not matched to a gene: 5. CDR3 length: 16 amino acids. The V gene's germline CDR1 is SNHLY and CDR2 FYNNEI. The DNA of the CDR3 is TGTGCCAGCAGTGAATTCGGACAGGGGGCGGACAATGAGCAGTTCTTC. Translated: CASSEFGQGADNEQFF.

The rearrangement links TRBV15 to TRBJ2-3; D gene unclear. CDR1 and CDR2 (germline): LNHNV, YYDKDF (reference sequence). Trimming shortened V by 1 base and J by 8 bases, and 13 bases separated the two germline ends. The CDR3 length is 14 residues. CDR3 nucleotide sequence: TGTGCCACCAGCAGAGGCCAGCCGGGTGGTACGCAGTATTTT. This gives the protein CATSRGQPGGTQYF. Complete variable domain (other parts from reference TRBV15 and TRBJ2-3): DAMVIQNPRYQVTQFGKPVTLSCSQTLNHNVMYWYQQKSSQAPKLLFHYYDKDFNNEADTPDNFQSRRPNTSFCFLDIRSPGLGDTAMYLCATSRGQPGGTQYFGPGTRLTVL.

This chain joins TRBV3-1 (or the pseudogene TRBV3-2) and TRBJ1-3, with no clear D. Germline CDR1 is LGHDT and CDR2 is YNNKEL (reference sequence). The ends were cut back, 4 bases at V and 4 bases at J, with 17 bases in the middle. The CDR3 runs to 16 residues. CDR3: CASSLSGLAPGNTIYF. For the CDR3, the DNA is TGTGCCAGCAGCCTATCAGGACTCGCCCCGGGAAACACCATATATTTT.

The genes are TRBV3-1 (or the pseudogene TRBV3-2) and TRBJ1-6; 9 positions agree with TRBD1. The CDR3 spans 17 residues. Per germline, CDR1 LGHDT and CDR2 YNNKEL (reference sequence). J was trimmed by 10 bases and V by 1 base; bases with no gene match: 11. The CDR3 DNA sequence: TGTGCCAGCAGCCAAGGGGGAACAGGGGGCGCGGAGTCACCCCTCCACTTT. As protein: CASSQGGTGGAESPLHF.

This clone has a handful of counts. V usage is TRBV11-2 and J usage is TRBJ2-1, with a tentative D call TRBD2 (6 bases). Trimming removed 4 bases at V and 4 bases at J, with 14 bases between. CDR3 length: 15 residues. Germline V CDR1 and CDR2: SGHAT, FQNNGV. The CDR3 reads CASSSAGLIYNEQFF. The CDR3, as DNA: TGTGCCAGCAGCTCTGCGGGACTCATATACAATGAGCAGTTCTTC.

The chain links TRBV5-1 to TRBJ1-6, with 7 bases that match TRBD1. The germline V gene has CDR1 SGHRS and CDR2 YFSETQ. After removal of 0 bases from V and 10 bases from J, the junction contained 7 bases not matched to a gene. The CDR3 contains 15 residues. Here the CDR3 DNA reads TGCGCCAGCAGCTTGGAGGCAGGGGGAGGATCACCCCTCCACTTT. It encodes CASSLEAGGGSPLHF.

This clone was detected a few times. The rearrangement joins TRBV15 to TRBJ2-7, with a possible D match to TRBD1 (5 bases). With 9 bases removed from V and 7 bases from J, the gap between germline ends came to 22 bases. Germline V gives CDR1 LNHNV, CDR2 YYDKDF (reference sequence). CDR3 length equals 14 residues. In DNA, the CDR3 is TGTGCCACGAGCCAGGACATCGACCTGGGAGAGCAGTACTTC. Its translation is CATSQDIDLGEQYF.

The rearrangement uses TRBV14 and TRBJ2-3, with D possibly matching TRBD2 (5 bases). The germline V and J ends were trimmed by 2 bases and 4 bases, with 16 bases remaining between them. The germline V gene has CDR1 SGHDN and CDR2 FVKESK. The CDR3 consists of 16 residues. The CDR3 is CASSQTRTYPADTQYF. As DNA, the CDR3 is TGTGCCAGCAGCCAAACCCGGACTTACCCCGCAGATACGCAGTATTTT.

This chain links TRBV7-2 with TRBJ1-1, with 7 nucleotides matching TRBD1. The CDR3 runs to 14 residues. The germline V gene encodes CDR1 SGHTA and CDR2 FQGNSA. V lost 7 bases and J lost 0; bases outside the gene matches: 5. The chain's CDR3 is CASNRGLVNTEAFF. The CDR3 DNA reads as TGTGCCAGCAACAGGGGTTTAGTGAACACTGAAGCTTTCTTT.

The chain has TRBV21-1 and TRBJ1-4; no check of the table's D call, TRBD1, against the DNA was made. TRBV21-1 is shown as a pseudogene. The CDR3 covers 16 residues. The CDR3 DNA sequence: TGTGCCAGCAGCAAAGGGCAGACAGGGGTGAAGGAAAAACTGTTTTTT. Translated: CASSKGQTGVKEKLFF.

This sequence joins TRBV14 and TRBJ1-6, with D maybe TRBD1 (5 bases). Germline lookup yields CDR1 SGHDN and CDR2 FVKESK. This CDR3 comprises 19 residues. Trimming shortened V by 1 base and J by 0 bases, and 16 bases separated the two germline ends. The CDR3 bases are TGTGCCAGCAGCCAAGTGGGGCAGGGCCAAAGCTCCTATAATTCACCCCTCCACTTT. Protein sequence: CASSQVGQGQSSYNSPLHF.